This TCR beta chain stems from a study of identical twins. Study observations and caveats: Out-of-frame alpha sequences common to twins were enriched for low generation probability. Reduced insertions were recorded for abundant cord blood beta clonotypes, with no such pattern in memory repertoires. Compared with models, monozygotic twins showed more out-of-frame TCR alpha sharing.

Points on this clonotype: Its antigen is unknown.

TCRdb re-called the 5' RACE reads with MiXCR, one entry per CDR3 protein. The sample lists about 920,000 distinct CDR3 sequences; 10% to 15% were seen once. This sample was also put to use in a study of yellow fever vaccine responses in identical twins.

The specimen was PBMCs. This receptor was identified in a woman aged 18 to 35 in good health.

CDR3 DNA: TGCAGTGGGACCGGGACAGGGTGGTACGAGCAGTACTTC. Encoded protein: CSGTGTGWYEQYF. The chain links TRBV20-1 to TRBJ2-7, with 9 positions matching TRBD1. Per germline, CDR1 DFQATT and CDR2 SNEGSKA (reference sequence). The CDR3 spans 13 residues. V shed 7 bases, J shed 4 bases, and the junction held 8 bases outside the gene matches.